This entry is about one T cell receptor beta chain. Its matching antigen is unknown. This sample stems from a study of T-cell memory formation after mild COVID-19. Study as a whole: Largely donor-specific sequence clusters came from two donors. Whole-study results and caveats: Clones shrinking between day 15 and 85 showed a balanced CD4/CD8 split, and those that grew later tilted toward CD4+. Pre-infection memory harbored some responding clones, suggesting cross-reactive memory joined.

TCRalpha and TCRbeta libraries used 5'RACE with constant-segment primers and UMIs. MiXCR was run by TCRdb on the 5' RACE reads, yielding one entry per CDR3 protein. The sample comprises roughly 450,000 distinct CDR3 sequences, approximately 18% of which are singletons, and about a fifth rests with the top ten. This TCR was recovered from a young man who had mild COVID-19 (a few samples of this study predate the infection). Cell type and time point are not known. The material sequenced was PBMCs or a T cell subset sorted from them (not recorded which).

CDR3 DNA sequence: TGCGCCAGACTGAAAGAGACCCAGTACTTC. Protein product: CARLKETQYF. The rearrangement joins TRBV23-1 to TRBJ2-5; no definite D call. TRBV23-1 is an open reading frame, and its role is uncertain. Trimming cost V 9 bases and J 3 bases, with 5 bases left between them. The CDR3 covers 10 residues.